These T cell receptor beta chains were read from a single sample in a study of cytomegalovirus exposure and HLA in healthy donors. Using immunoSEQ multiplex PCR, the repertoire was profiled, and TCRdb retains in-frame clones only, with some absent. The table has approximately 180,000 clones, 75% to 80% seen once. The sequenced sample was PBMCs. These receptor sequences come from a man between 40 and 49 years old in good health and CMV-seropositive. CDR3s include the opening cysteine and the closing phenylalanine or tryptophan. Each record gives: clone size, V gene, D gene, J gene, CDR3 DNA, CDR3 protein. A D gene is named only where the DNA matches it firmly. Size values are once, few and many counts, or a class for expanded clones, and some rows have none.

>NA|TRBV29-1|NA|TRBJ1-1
TGCAGCGTAACAGGGTATGACACTGAAGCTTTCTTT
CSVTGYDTEAFF
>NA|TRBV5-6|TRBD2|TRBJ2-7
TGTGCCAGCAGCTTGTTCCTAGCGGGAACCTACGAGCAGTACTTC
CASSLFLAGTYEQYF
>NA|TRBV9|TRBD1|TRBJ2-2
TGTGCCAGCAGCGTAGGACAGGGGGGGACCGGGGAGCTGTTTTTT
CASSVGQGGTGELFF
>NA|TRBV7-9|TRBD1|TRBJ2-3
TGTGCCAGCAGCCGTATGCCGGGACAGGGGGCTGGAGATACGCAGTATTTT
CASSRMPGQGAGDTQYF
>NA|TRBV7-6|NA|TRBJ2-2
TGTGCCAGCAGCCCCCAACAGGGAGTGAACACCGGGGAGCTGTTTTTT
CASSPQQGVNTGELFF
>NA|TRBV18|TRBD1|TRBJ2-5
TGTGCCAGCTCACCGAGGGGACAGGGGTCGGCAGAGACCCAGTACTTC
CASSPRGQGSAETQYF
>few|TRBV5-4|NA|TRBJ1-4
TGTGCCAGCAGCTTGAGGTGGGGGGATGAAAAACTGTTTTTT
CASSLRWGDEKLFF
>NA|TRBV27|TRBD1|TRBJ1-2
TGTGCCAGCAGTTCGGCCGCCGGACAGGGTATCTATGGCTACACCTTC
CASSSAAGQGIYGYTF
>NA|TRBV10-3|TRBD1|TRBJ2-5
TGTGCCATCGGCCCGACGGGGACAGGGATGGAGACCCAGTACTTC
CAIGPTGTGMETQYF
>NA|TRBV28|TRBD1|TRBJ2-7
TGTGCCAGCCGCCGCCCAGGGACAGGGGGCATCTACGAGCAGTACTTC
CASRRPGTGGIYEQYF
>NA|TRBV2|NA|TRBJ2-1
TGTGCCAGCAGTGAAGGGGCCGGATGGGAGCAGTTCTTC
CASSEGAGWEQFF
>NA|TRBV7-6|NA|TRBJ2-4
TGTGCCAGCAGTTCTAGTCCCAGAGGGGGCATTCAGTACTTC
CASSSSPRGGIQYF
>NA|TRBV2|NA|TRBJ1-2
TGTGCCAGCAGACAGGGCTTGAGCGGCTACACCTTC
CASRQGLSGYTF
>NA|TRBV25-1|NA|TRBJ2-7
TGTGCCAGCAGTGAATGGCAGGGGTATGGGGCAAGGTACGAGCAGTACTTC
CASSEWQGYGARYEQYF
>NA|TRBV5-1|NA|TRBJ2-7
TGCGCCAGCAGCTGGGGGGGGGCCGGCTACGAGCAGTACTTC
CASSWGGAGYEQYF
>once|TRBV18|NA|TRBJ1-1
TGTGCCAGCTCCTCCGTGGGCAGGGACACTGAAGCTTTCTTT
CASSSVGRDTEAFF
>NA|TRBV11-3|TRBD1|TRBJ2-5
TGTGCCAGCAGCTCCCGGGACAGCCAAGAGACCCAGTACTTC
CASSSRDSQETQYF
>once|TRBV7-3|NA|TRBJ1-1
TGTGCCAGCAGTGGACAGCCTAACACTGAAGCTTTCTTT
CASSGQPNTEAFF
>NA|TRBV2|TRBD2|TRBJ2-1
TGTGCCAGCAGTGACTGGACTAGCGGGAGGGGGAATGAGCAGTTCTTC
CASSDWTSGRGNEQFF
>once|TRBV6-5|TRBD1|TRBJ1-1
TGTGCCAGCAGTTACTCGATTGGGGACAGGGTTGCTGAAGCTTTCTTT
CASSYSIGDRVAEAFF
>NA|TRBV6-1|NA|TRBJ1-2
TGTGCCAGCAGTGAAGTAAACTATGGCTACACCTTC
CASSEVNYGYTF
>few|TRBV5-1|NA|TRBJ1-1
TGCGCCAGCAGCTTGCAGGGAATGAACACTGAAGCTTTCTTT
CASSLQGMNTEAFF
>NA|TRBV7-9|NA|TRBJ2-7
TGTGCCAGCAGCTTACGGGGAGGCTCCTACGAGCAGTACTTC
CASSLRGGSYEQYF
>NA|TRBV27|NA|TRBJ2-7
TGTGCCAGCAGTTTAGAGGGTTCCTACGAGCAGTACTTC
CASSLEGSYEQYF
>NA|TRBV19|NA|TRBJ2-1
TGTGCCAGTAGTAGTAAGCCATCCCCCTACAATGAGCAGTTCTTC
CASSSKPSPYNEQFF
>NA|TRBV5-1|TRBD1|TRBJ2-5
TGCGCCAGCAGCTTGGCCACGCGGGACAGGATCCTCCAAGAGACCCAGTACTTC
CASSLATRDRILQETQYF
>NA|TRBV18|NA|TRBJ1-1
TGTGCCAGCTCACCAATCCCCGGTGAAGCTTTCTTT
CASSPIPGEAFF
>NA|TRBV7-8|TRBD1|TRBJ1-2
TGTGCCAGCAGCCCCCGGGGGACAGGGGCCGCCAACTATGGCTACACCTTC
CASSPRGTGAANYGYTF
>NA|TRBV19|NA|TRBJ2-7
TGTGCCAGTAGCATACAGGGAGGACTCTACGAGCAGTACTTC
CASSIQGGLYEQYF
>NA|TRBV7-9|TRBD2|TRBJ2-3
TGTGCCAGCAGCCGCCCGGGACTAGCGGCTACAGATACGCAGTATTTT
CASSRPGLAATDTQYF
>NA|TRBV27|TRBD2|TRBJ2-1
TGTGCCAGCAGTTTAATACTAGCGGGAGGGGTTGAGCAGTTCTTC
CASSLILAGGVEQFF
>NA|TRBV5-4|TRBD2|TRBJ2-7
TGTGCCAGCAGCGGGGAGGGCGGGGAATACGAGCAGTACTTC
CASSGEGGEYEQYF
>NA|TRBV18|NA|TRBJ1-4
TGTGCCAGCTCACCATGGGGAGGACTGAATGAAAAACTGTTTTTT
CASSPWGGLNEKLFF
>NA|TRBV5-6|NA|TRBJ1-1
TGTGCCAGCAGCTTCAGCACTGAAGCTTTCTTT
CASSFSTEAFF
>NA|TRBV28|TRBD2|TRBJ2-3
TGTGCCACCGATCTAGCGGGCGGCACAGATACGCAGTATTTT
CATDLAGGTDTQYF
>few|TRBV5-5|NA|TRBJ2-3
TGTGCCAGCAGCCGATCATTGCTAGAGTCCACAGATACGCAGTATTTT
CASSRSLLESTDTQYF
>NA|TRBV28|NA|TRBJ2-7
TGTGCCAGCAGGGGGACACAGAGCTCCTACGAGCAGTACTTC
CASRGTQSSYEQYF
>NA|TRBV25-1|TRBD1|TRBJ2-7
TGTGCCAGCAGTGCGGGACAGGGATCTGCCGAGCAGTACTTC
CASSAGQGSAEQYF
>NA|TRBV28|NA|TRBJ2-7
TGTGCCAGCAGTTTGCCCGTAGGGGTCGTGGGGGAGCAGTACTTC
CASSLPVGVVGEQYF
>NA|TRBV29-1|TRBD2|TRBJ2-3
TGCAGCGGGACTAGCGGGGGGACAGATACGCAGTATTTT
CSGTSGGTDTQYF
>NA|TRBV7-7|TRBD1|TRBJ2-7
TGTGCTAGCAGCGCCGGACAGGGGGCGCGCGAGCAGTACTTC
CASSAGQGAREQYF
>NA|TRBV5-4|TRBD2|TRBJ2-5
TGTGCCAGCAGCTTAACTAGCGTAACCTCCCAAGAGACCCAGTACTTC
CASSLTSVTSQETQYF
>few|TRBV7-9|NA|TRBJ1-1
TGTGCCAGCAGCTCGGTTGGGAGGGCTATGAACACTGAAGCTTTCTTT
CASSSVGRAMNTEAFF
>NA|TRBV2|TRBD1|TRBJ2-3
TGTGCCAGCAGTCCCGGGACAGGGGGCGGCACAGATACGCAGTATTTT
CASSPGTGGGTDTQYF
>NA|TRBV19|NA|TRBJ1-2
TGTGCCAGTAGGATGAAAGAGGGTGGCTACACCTTC
CASRMKEGGYTF
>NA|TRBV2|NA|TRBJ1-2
TGTGCCAGCAGTGAAGTACAGCTCTATGGCTACACCTTC
CASSEVQLYGYTF
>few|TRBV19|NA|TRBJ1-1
TGTGCCAGTAGTATTTGGCAGTCGAACACTGAAGCTTTCTTT
CASSIWQSNTEAFF
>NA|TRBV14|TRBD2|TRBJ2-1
TGTGCCAGCAGCCAAGGTAGCGGGAGAACGAATGAGCAGTTCTTC
CASSQGSGRTNEQFF
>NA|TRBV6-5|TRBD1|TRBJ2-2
TGTGCCAGCAGTCCGGGACAGGGGGCCACCGGGGAGCTGTTTTTT
CASSPGQGATGELFF
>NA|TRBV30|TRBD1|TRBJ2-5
TGTGCCTGGAGTCCCCCCCCAGGGGGATGGGAGACCCAGTACTTC
CAWSPPPGGWETQYF
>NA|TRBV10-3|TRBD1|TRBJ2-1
TGTGCCAGCATCAGACAGGGAACCTCCTACAATGAGCAGTTCTTC
CASIRQGTSYNEQFF
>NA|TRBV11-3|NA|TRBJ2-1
TGTGCCAGCAGCTGGATGGCGGGGAGTACCTACAATGAGCAGTTCTTC
CASSWMAGSTYNEQFF
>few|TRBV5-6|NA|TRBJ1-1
TGTGCCAGCGGAGGGATGAACACTGAAGCTTTCTTT
CASGGMNTEAFF
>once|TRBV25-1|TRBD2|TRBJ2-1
TGTGCCAGCAGCCCCAGCGGGAGCGCCTACAATGAGCAGTTCTTC
CASSPSGSAYNEQFF
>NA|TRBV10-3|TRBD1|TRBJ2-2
TGTGCCACTAGACAGGGGGCGAACACCGGGGAGCTGTTTTTT
CATRQGANTGELFF
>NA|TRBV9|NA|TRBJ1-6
TGTGCCAGCAGCGTAGATCGGGCCGGAGGTTCACCCCTCCACTTT
CASSVDRAGGSPLHF
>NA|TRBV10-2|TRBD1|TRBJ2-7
TGCGCCGGCAGGGAAGGGACAGTAGACTACGAGCAGTACTTC
CAGREGTVDYEQYF